The TCR beta chain described here comes from a study of blood T cell repertoires in COVID-19. Across the study: Sites in the United States, Italy and Spain provided acute and convalescent COVID-19 samples.

CDR1 and CDR2 (germline): SGHRS, YFSETQ. The ends lost 4 bases at V and 1 base at J; junction bases unmatched: 5. The CDR3 is 15 amino acids. This clone came up a few times. In the original processing: Reference gene primer amplification gave nucleated cell count estimates. The assay was immunoSEQ multiplex PCR, and TCRdb's table has in-frame clones only and misses some. V, J and clone size are those of that table, while D and trimming were read from the DNA. Among about 89,000 clones listed, around three quarters were seen once. The chain uses TRBV5-1 and TRBJ1-3, with TRBD1 matching 7 bases. The sequence derives from a woman older than 75 with acute or convalescent COVID-19. Sequencing was performed on peripheral blood. CDR3 in amino acids: CASSAMGQSGNTIYF. Written as DNA, the CDR3 is TGCGCCAGCAGCGCCATGGGACAGTCTGGAAACACCATATATTTT.